Presented here are 31 T cell receptor beta chains from one specimen sequenced in a study of blood T cell repertoires in COVID-19. Here immunoSEQ multiplex PCR was the method, and the copy in TCRdb shows in-frame clones only, minus some. Here the sample spans around 190,000 clones, around 84% being singletons. Input material: PBMCs or T cells enriched from blood (not recorded which). All receptors come from a woman aged 30 to 39 who had recovered from COVID-19.

V and J are TRBV19 and TRBJ2-1; D not certain. Trimming took 7 bases from V and 6 from J, leaving 13 bases between them. Per the germline V gene, CDR1 is LNHDA and CDR2 is SQIVND (reference sequence). The CDR3 is 13 residues long. The CDR3 protein is CASIDIWVNEQFF. CDR3 DNA sequence: TGTGCCAGTATCGACATATGGGTCAATGAGCAGTTCTTC.

The chain employs TRBV3-1 (or the pseudogene TRBV3-2) and TRBJ1-5; D ambiguous. This CDR3 comprises 16 residues. The V gene's germline CDR1 is LGHDT and CDR2 YNNKEL (reference sequence). The V gene lost 0 bases and the J gene lost 8 bases, with 17 bases spanning the gap. CDR3 DNA: TGTGCCAGCAGCCAAGAGATCCCCCGAGGAAGCAAGCCCCAGCATTTT. It yields the protein CASSQEIPRGSKPQHF.

V usage is TRBV28 and J usage is TRBJ1-2, with 8 bases fitting TRBD1. J gave up 3 bases and V 10 bases, and 7 bases lay outside the gene matches. Germline V gene sequence: CDR1 MDHEN, CDR2 SYDVKM. The CDR3 contains 13 residues. CDR3 DNA: TGTGCCACGTCAAGACAGGGGTACTATGGCTACACCTTC. It specifies CATSRQGYYGYTF.

CDR3 region: CASAFFSGGPYNEQFF. CDR3 DNA sequence: TGTGCCAGCGCTTTCTTTAGCGGGGGCCCCTACAATGAGCAGTTCTTC. The chain is built from TRBV7-2 and TRBJ2-1, with 9 bases aligning to TRBD2. In germline, CDR1 is SGHTA, CDR2 FQGNSA. The CDR3 length is 16 residues. V lost 8 bases and J lost 2; bases outside the gene matches: 10.

This clone was counted a single time. V is TRBV5-1 and J is TRBJ2-1; D uncertain. CDR1 SGHRS and CDR2 YFSETQ come from the germline V gene. The CDR3 consists of 16 residues. Trimming took 0 bases from V and 7 from J, leaving 17 bases between them. CDR3 sequence: CASSLAVSLGVNEQFF. CDR3 bases: TGCGCCAGCAGCTTGGCCGTAAGTCTAGGAGTAAATGAGCAGTTCTTC.

V gene TRBV6-5 combines with J gene TRBJ2-7; TRBD2 aligns across 7 bases. Germline trimming cut 11 bases from V and 6 bases from J; bases unmatched to any gene: 7. The CDR3 covers 11 residues. Germline CDR1 is MNHEY and CDR2 is SVGAGI. The CDR3 bases are TGTGCCTGCTCGAGGGAGGGCGAGCAGTACTTC. This gives the protein CACSREGEQYF.

This chain uses TRBV5-1 with TRBJ1-2, with D perhaps matching TRBD1 (5 bases). The CDR3 has 16 amino acids. V lost 4 bases, J lost 4 bases, and 20 bases lay in between. In germline, CDR1 is SGHRS, CDR2 YFSETQ. Written as DNA, the CDR3 is TGCGCCAGCAGCCCTCGGGGGGACGCGGATATCTATGGCTACACCTTC. Its protein product is CASSPRGDADIYGYTF.

V gene TRBV3-1 (or the pseudogene TRBV3-2) combines with J gene TRBJ2-5, with a possible D match to TRBD1 (6 bases). Trimming took 1 base from V and 3 from J, leaving 18 bases between them. CDR3 length: 17 residues. The germline V gene has CDR1 LGHDT and CDR2 YNNKEL (reference sequence). DNA for the CDR3: TGTGCCAGCAGCCAAGTTCGGACAGTTTTCAGGGAAGAGACCCAGTACTTC. As protein: CASSQVRTVFREETQYF.

V usage is TRBV6-1 and J usage is TRBJ2-7; D uncertain. Germline V gene lookup returns CDR1 MNHNS and CDR2 SASEGT. The CDR3 contains 15 residues. V was clipped by 2 bases and J by 4 bases, with 15 bases between them. The CDR3 sequence is CASSEIATPLYEQYV. The CDR3 nucleotides read TGTGCCAGCAGTGAAATAGCCACCCCTCTTTACGAGCAGTACGTC.

The chain is built from TRBV28 and TRBJ2-1; D ambiguous. The germline V gene has CDR1 MDHEN and CDR2 SYDVKM. V lost 10 bases to trimming and J lost 4 bases, with 14 bases between them. The CDR3 spans 13 residues. CDR3 DNA: TGTGCCATCGAGACTTTCCAGTACAATGAGCAGTTCTTC. It translates to CAIETFQYNEQFF.

J is TRBJ2-3 and V is TRBV21-1; the table's D call TRBD2 went unverified against the DNA. TRBV21-1 is noted as a pseudogene. The CDR3 is made up of 15 amino acids. CDR3: CASSKVNSSTDTQYF. The CDR3, as DNA: TGTGCCAGCAGCAAAGTTAATTCTAGCACAGATACGCAGTATTTT.

This clone appeared a few times. This chain links TRBV27 with TRBJ2-1; 10 bases match TRBD2. Germline V lookup: CDR1 MNHEY, CDR2 SMNVEV (reference sequence). J was trimmed by 7 bases and V by 6 bases; bases with no gene match: 6. The CDR3 sequence is 14 residues long. The CDR3 bases are TGTGCCAGCAGGGCACTAGCGGGAAGTAATGAGCAGTTCTTC. Protein product: CASRALAGSNEQFF.

The chain joins TRBV5-4 to TRBJ2-3; no firm D call. This CDR3 contains 13 residues. From germline, CDR1 is SGHNT and CDR2 YYREEE (reference sequence). Trimming left V 0 bases short and J 0 bases short, with 2 bases between. The CDR3 nucleotides are TGTGCCAGCAGCTTGGCTAGCACAGATACGCAGTATTTT. Protein product: CASSLASTDTQYF.

The chain joins TRBV28 to TRBJ1-1; D possibly corresponds to TRBD1 (5 bases). This CDR3 region has 15 residues. Germline V gene lookup returns CDR1 MDHEN and CDR2 SYDVKM. Trimming pared 6 bases from V and 1 base from J, leaving 15 bases between. The CDR3 DNA reads as TGTGCCAGCAGCAGGGCCCGCACAGGGAACACTGAAGCTTTCTTT. Translating it yields CASSRARTGNTEAFF.

This chain uses TRBV2 with TRBJ2-3; perhaps TRBD1 as D (5 bases). The CDR3 runs 13 residues. V was clipped by 6 bases and J by 0 bases, with 7 bases between them. The germline V gene has CDR1 SNHLY and CDR2 FYNNEI. As DNA, the CDR3 is TGTGCCAGCAGATCAGGGAGCACAGATACGCAGTATTTT. Its translation is CASRSGSTDTQYF.

This clone is classed as medium-sized. This rearrangement joins TRBV18 to TRBJ2-2; 8 bases fit TRBD1. The length of the CDR3 is 18 residues. J lost 4 bases, V lost 3 bases, and 13 bases had no gene match. The V gene's germline CDR1 is KGHSH and CDR2 LQKENI. For the CDR3, the DNA is TGTGCCAGCTCACCTCCCCCACCGGGACAGGACTTCACCGGGGAGCTGTTTTTT. This gives the protein CASSPPPPGQDFTGELFF.

The chain has TRBV2 and TRBJ1-1, with a tentative D call TRBD1 (5 bases). This CDR3 is 16 amino acids long. Deletions cut 3 bases from V and 1 base from J, with 15 bases between. Germline V gene lookup returns CDR1 SNHLY and CDR2 FYNNEI. For the CDR3, the DNA is TGTGCCAGCAGTGAGCCGGGTTGGGGGGGGAACACTGAAGCTTTCTTT. Encoded protein: CASSEPGWGGNTEAFF.

The genes are TRBV12-3 or TRBV12-4 and TRBJ1-1, with D unclear. V lost 5 bases and J 11 bases, leaving 18 bases between the germline ends. CDR3 length: 13 residues. CDR3 coding DNA: TGTGCCAGCAGTCCCCGAGGGCCGCGCCGGGCTTTCTTT. This sequence encodes CASSPRGPRRAFF.

This chain links TRBV29-1 with TRBJ1-2; a weak D match, TRBD1 (6 bases). Looked up from germline, CDR1 is SQVTM and CDR2 is ANQGSEA. Trimming pared 4 bases from V and 4 bases from J, leaving 13 bases between. There are 13 residues in the CDR3. The CDR3 DNA sequence: TGCAGCGTTGCCCTGGACAGCCCCTATGGCTACACCTTC. Encoded protein: CSVALDSPYGYTF.

Turning to this clone: This sequence is one base from a far larger clone and is likely a read error. The chain carries TRBV7-3 and TRBJ2-3; 7 bases fit TRBD2. In germline, CDR1 is SGHTA, CDR2 FQGTGA. Trimming at V came to 5 bases and at J to 2 bases, leaving 4 bases not matched to a gene. The CDR3 has 14 residues. The CDR3 nucleotides read TGTGCCAGCAGCCGAGCGGGACTCACAGATACGCAGTATTTT. Translating it yields CASSRAGLTDTQYF. Complete variable domain (other parts from reference TRBV7-3 and TRBJ2-3): GAGVSQTPSNKVTEKGKYVELRCDPISGHTALYWYRQSLGQGPEFLIYFQGTGAADDSGLPNDRFFAVRPEGSVSTLKIQRTERGDSAVYLCASSRAGLTDTQYFGPGTRLTVL.

The rearrangement links TRBV6-5 to TRBJ1-1, with a tentative D call TRBD1 (6 bases). From germline, CDR1 is MNHEY and CDR2 SVGAGI. Trimming removed 5 bases from V and 4 bases from J, with 14 bases in between. The CDR3 contains 14 residues. The CDR3 coding sequence is TGTGCCAGCAGTACCACAGGGATAGGCACTGAAGCTTTCTTT. It encodes CASSTTGIGTEAFF.

The chain uses TRBV28 and TRBJ1-2; D not resolved. CDR3 size: 15 residues. CDR1 is MDHEN and CDR2 is SYDVKM in the germline V gene. The V end lost 5 bases, the J end lost 0 bases, and 13 bases lay between the germline ends. The CDR3 DNA sequence: TGTGCCAGCAGTCGACCCGGAGATTCTAACTATGGCTACACCTTC. It codes for CASSRPGDSNYGYTF.

V usage is TRBV27 and J usage is TRBJ1-1; TRBD1 might be the D (5 bases). V lost 7 bases and J 2 bases, leaving 20 bases between the germline ends. In germline, CDR1 is MNHEY, CDR2 SMNVEV (reference sequence). The CDR3 is 16 amino acids. CDR3: CASNSLSEQANTEAFF. The CDR3 region has the DNA TGTGCCAGCAACTCCCTCTCCGAACAGGCAAACACTGAAGCTTTCTTT.

In its sample, this clone was seen once. The chain joins TRBV7-2 to TRBJ2-5; 11 bases align to TRBD2. Per the germline V gene, CDR1 is SGHTA and CDR2 is FQGNSA. The CDR3 runs to 17 residues. After removal of 4 bases from V and 1 base from J, the junction contained 8 bases not matched to a gene. The CDR3 nucleotides read TGTGCCAGCAGCTGGGCGGGGACTAGCGGACTCCAAGAGACCCAGTACTTC. Translation: CASSWAGTSGLQETQYF.

The chain has TRBV2 and TRBJ1-5; 9 bases fit TRBD1. From germline, CDR1 is SNHLY and CDR2 FYNNEI. J was trimmed by 6 bases and V by 4 bases; bases with no gene match: 7. CDR3 length: 15 amino acids. CDR3 residues: CASSVGTGKGQPQHF. The CDR3 DNA reads as TGTGCCAGCAGTGTGGGGACAGGGAAAGGTCAGCCCCAGCATTTT.

This clone has just one count. Other nucleotide sequences in the sample specify the same CDR3. The genes are TRBV24-1 and TRBJ2-3; tentative D call: TRBD2 (5 bases). Trimming removed 4 bases from V and 1 base from J, with 8 bases in between. The germline gives CDR1 KGHDR, CDR2 SFDVKD. This CDR3 has 14 amino acids. The CDR3 protein is CATSDTGGTDTQYF. The CDR3 bases are TGTGCCACCAGTGACACCGGGGGCACAGATACGCAGTATTTT.

The chain has TRBV2 and TRBJ2-5, with 10 bases identical to TRBD2. The J segment lost 2 bases and the V segment lost 6 bases, leaving 6 bases of the junction unmatched. There are 15 residues in the CDR3. Germline V gene sequence: CDR1 SNHLY, CDR2 FYNNEI. CDR3 loop: CASRRRTSGQETQYF. CDR3 sequence (DNA): TGTGCCAGCAGGAGGCGGACTAGCGGTCAAGAGACCCAGTACTTC.

This chain uses TRBV28 with TRBJ1-5; 8 nucleotides match TRBD1. The CDR3 extends over 15 amino acids. Germline CDR1 and CDR2: MDHEN and SYDVKM. The V segment lost 1 base and the J segment 6 bases; nucleotides outside the gene matches: 5. In nucleotides, the CDR3 is TGTGCCAGCAGTTTATATGCAGGGGGCAGTCAGCCCCAGCATTTT. Residues: CASSLYAGGSQPQHF.

The V call is TRBV28, the J call TRBJ1-2; D unclear. Trimming stripped 4 bases from V and 6 bases from J, with 6 bases between. CDR3 length equals 11 residues. CDR1 is MDHEN, CDR2 SYDVKM, per germline. CDR3 in amino acids: CASSSQDGYTF. Written as DNA, the CDR3 is TGTGCCAGCAGTTCCCAGGATGGCTACACCTTC.

This chain links TRBV5-4 with TRBJ2-3, with 7 bases that match TRBD2. Germline loops: CDR1 SGHNT, CDR2 YYREEE (reference sequence). V trimming: 4 bases; J trimming: 0 bases; junction bases outside the gene matches: 8. The CDR3 has 16 residues. CDR3 protein: CASSAGGILSTDTQYF. The CDR3 DNA reads TGTGCCAGCAGCGCCGGGGGGATACTAAGCACAGATACGCAGTATTTT.

The rearrangement links TRBV5-6 to TRBJ1-4; possibly TRBD1 for D (6 bases). Germline V gives CDR1 SGHDT, CDR2 YYEEEE. The CDR3 is made up of 15 amino acids. Trimming stripped 4 bases from V and 8 bases from J, with 18 bases between. CDR3 region: CASSPLGQRIEKLFF. CDR3 nucleotide sequence: TGTGCCAGCAGCCCGTTAGGACAGAGAATCGAAAAACTGTTTTTT.